This T cell receptor beta chain was captured by sequencing in a study of T cells in Graves' hyperthyroidism and ophthalmopathy. What was amplified from RNA transcripts were TCR beta CDR3 regions. During a first-round RT-PCR of the TCR CDR3, the HTBI primer set was used. TCRdb recomputed calls from the multiplex PCR reads with MiXCR, one row per CDR3 protein. Of 200,000 to 300,000 distinct CDR3 sequences listed, 16% are singletons. This clonotype was seen many times. No antigen is known for it. Points from the study as a whole: Blood held most thyroid clonotypes expanded above 0.001 frequency. The model made its ophthalmopathy prediction, and onset followed a median approximately 6.5 months later.

The length of the CDR3 is 16 residues. V was cut by 0 bases and J by 3 bases, with 15 bases left in between. Germline V gives CDR1 MNHEY, CDR2 SVGEGT. Every diagnosis used clinical symptoms, serum thyroxine and TRAb, thyroid ultrasound and orbital computed tomography. PBMCs came from 9 to 10 ml fresh peripheral blood. The chain uses TRBV6-2 or TRBV6-3 and TRBJ2-7; perhaps TRBD1 as D (6 bases). What was sequenced was blood. The receptor's source is a woman between 18 and 29 years old with Graves' ophthalmopathy. The CDR3 DNA sequence: TGTGCCAGCAGTTACTCATTGGGACACCAAATCTACGAGCAGTACTTC. This codes for CASSYSLGHQIYEQYF.